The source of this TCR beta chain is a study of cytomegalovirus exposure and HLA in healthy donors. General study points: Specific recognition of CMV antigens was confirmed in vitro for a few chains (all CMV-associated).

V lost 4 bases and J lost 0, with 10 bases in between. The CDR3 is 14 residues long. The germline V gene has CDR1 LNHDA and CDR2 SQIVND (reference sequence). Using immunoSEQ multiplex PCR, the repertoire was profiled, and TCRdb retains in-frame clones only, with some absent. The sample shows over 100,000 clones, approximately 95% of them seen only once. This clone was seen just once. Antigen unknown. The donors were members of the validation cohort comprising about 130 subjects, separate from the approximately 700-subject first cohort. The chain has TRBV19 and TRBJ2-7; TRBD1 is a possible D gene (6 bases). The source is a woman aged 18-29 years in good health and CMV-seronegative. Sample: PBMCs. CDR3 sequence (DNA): TGTGCCAGTAGTACATGGGACACCTCCTACGAGCAGTACTTC. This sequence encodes CASSTWDTSYEQYF.